A selection of T cell receptor beta chains follows, all from one sample in a study of blood T cell repertoires in COVID-19. This table comes from immunoSEQ multiplex PCR, and its TCRdb copy is limited to in-frame clones, with some not included. The profile covers 200,000 to 250,000 clones, with about nine tenths appearing a single time and 2.7% taken by the ten largest. The material sequenced was peripheral blood. Receptors originate from a woman aged 60-70 years with acute or convalescent COVID-19. The CDR3 runs from the conserved cysteine through the conserved F or W. A D gene is named only where the DNA matches it firmly. Some rows mark clone size as missing; the rest say once, few, many or name a class of expanded clone.

V: TRBV4-1; J: TRBJ1-6; D: NA; size: NA; DNA: TGCGCCAGCAGCCAAGATCTTCGGGGGTTTCGTTCACCCCTCCACTTT; CDR3: CASSQDLRGFRSPLHF
V: TRBV6-2/TRBV6-3; J: TRBJ2-1; D: TRBD1; size: NA; DNA: TGTGCCAGCAGTCTGTGGGACAGTTACAATGAGCAGTTCTTC; CDR3: CASSLWDSYNEQFF
V: TRBV9; J: TRBJ2-3; D: TRBD2; size: NA; DNA: TGTGCCAGCAGCTTGACTAGCGCAGATACGCAGTATTTT; CDR3: CASSLTSADTQYF
V: TRBV28; J: TRBJ2-5; D: TRBD1; size: NA; DNA: TGTGCCAGCAGTCCACCCCCGACGACAGGGTGGGTGAGAGAGACCCAGTACTTC; CDR3: CASSPPPTTGWVRETQYF
V: TRBV4-3; J: TRBJ1-1; D: TRBD1; size: NA; DNA: TGCGCCAGCAGCCAAGATGGAGGGTACAGGGGTCTGAACACTGAAGCTTTCTTT; CDR3: CASSQDGGYRGLNTEAFF
V: TRBV7-9; J: TRBJ1-4; D: TRBD1; size: NA; DNA: TGTGCCAGCAGCCCTCAGTCCGGGACAGTAAGCGAAAAACTGTTTTTT; CDR3: CASSPQSGTVSEKLFF
V: TRBV9; J: TRBJ2-5; D: TRBD2; size: NA; DNA: TGTGCCAGCAGCGAGGGACTAGCGGGCGGGGAGACCCAGTACTTC; CDR3: CASSEGLAGGETQYF
V: TRBV28; J: TRBJ2-6; D: TRBD1; size: NA; DNA: TGTGCCAGCAGTTTGGGACAGGGGATCGGCTCTGGGGCCAACGTCCTGACTTTC; CDR3: CASSLGQGIGSGANVLTF
V: TRBV2; J: TRBJ1-4; D: NA; size: NA; DNA: TGTGCCAGCAGTGGACAGCCGCTCTCTAATGAGAAACTGTTTTTT; CDR3: CASSGQPLSNEKLFF
V: TRBV6-1; J: TRBJ1-5; D: NA; size: once; DNA: TGTGCCAGCAGTGATGGGGGGATGGGTAGCAATCAGCCCCAGCATTTT; CDR3: CASSDGGMGSNQPQHF
V: TRBV6-5; J: TRBJ2-5; D: TRBD2; size: once; DNA: TGTGCCAGCACCCGGGGGGAGGGAGGGCCTTTCCAGTACTTC; CDR3: CASTRGEGGPFQYF
V: TRBV3-1/TRBV3-2; J: TRBJ1-1; D: NA; size: NA; DNA: TGTGCCAGCAGCCAACACACAGGTATCGGGACTGAAGCTTTCTTT; CDR3: CASSQHTGIGTEAFF
V: TRBV7-9; J: TRBJ1-3; D: NA; size: NA; DNA: TGTGCCAGCTCTCCAGGCTCTGGAAACACCATATATTTT; CDR3: CASSPGSGNTIYF
V: TRBV3-1/TRBV3-2; J: TRBJ1-2; D: TRBD1; size: NA; DNA: TGTGCCAGCAGCCAAGGGGACAGGGGGCGCGGTGGCTACACCTTC; CDR3: CASSQGDRGRGGYTF
V: TRBV15; J: TRBJ2-7; D: NA; size: NA; DNA: TGTGCCACCAGCAGAGATTCAGGGGTTAAGGGATACGAGCAGTACTTC; CDR3: CATSRDSGVKGYEQYF
V: TRBV19; J: TRBJ1-2; D: NA; size: NA; DNA: TGTGCCAGTAGTACGCGGTTTTACGGCTACACCTTC; CDR3: CASSTRFYGYTF
V: TRBV7-9; J: TRBJ1-6; D: TRBD1; size: NA; DNA: TGTGCCAGCAGCTACGCCAGGGGACAGGACAGCTCCTATAATTCACCCCTCCACTTT; CDR3: CASSYARGQDSSYNSPLHF
V: TRBV7-2; J: TRBJ2-5; D: TRBD2; size: NA; DNA: TGTGCCAGCAGCGCCCGGACTAGCGGCGGGACCCAGTACTTC; CDR3: CASSARTSGGTQYF
V: TRBV30; J: TRBJ2-1; D: NA; size: NA; DNA: TGTGCCTGGAGTGACAGGGCGAATGAGCAGTTCTTC; CDR3: CAWSDRANEQFF
V: TRBV21-1; J: TRBJ2-5; D: NA; size: NA; DNA: TGTGCCAGCAGCTCTCGCATTCACAGGGAACCCCAAGAGACCCAGTACTTC; CDR3: CASSSRIHREPQETQYF
V: TRBV9; J: TRBJ2-7; D: NA; size: NA; DNA: TGTGCCAGCAGCGTAGAGTCAGGGCACTCCTACGAGCAGTACTTC; CDR3: CASSVESGHSYEQYF
V: TRBV5-6; J: TRBJ2-1; D: TRBD2; size: NA; DNA: TGTGCCAGCAGCTTTTACAGCGGGGGCCGGCATGAGCAGTTCTTC; CDR3: CASSFYSGGRHEQFF
V: TRBV10-1; J: TRBJ2-1; D: TRBD2; size: NA; DNA: TGCGCCAGCAGTCGCGGGACTAGCGGGACCAGTGAGCAGTTCTTC; CDR3: CASSRGTSGTSEQFF
V: TRBV6-2/TRBV6-3; J: TRBJ1-2; D: NA; size: NA; DNA: TGTGCCAGCAGTTACCCTCAACCAGGGCGGGAATACCCTAACTATGGCTACACCTTC; CDR3: CASSYPQPGREYPNYGYTF
V: TRBV21-1; J: TRBJ2-7; D: NA; size: NA; DNA: TGTGCCAGCAGCAAAGAGGTACAGGGGGCCTCCTACGAGCAGTACTTC; CDR3: CASSKEVQGASYEQYF
V: TRBV28; J: TRBJ1-2; D: TRBD1; size: NA; DNA: TGTGCCAGCAGTTCTGGACAGGCTAATTCAGATGGCTACACCTTC; CDR3: CASSSGQANSDGYTF
V: TRBV9; J: TRBJ2-3; D: NA; size: few; DNA: TGTGCCAGCAGCCCCTCCCGCACAGATACGCAGTATTTT; CDR3: CASSPSRTDTQYF
V: TRBV5-5; J: TRBJ1-6; D: NA; size: NA; DNA: TGTGCCAGCAGCCCAGAAGGACAATCTGTTGGTTCACCCCTCCACTTT; CDR3: CASSPEGQSVGSPLHF
V: TRBV18; J: TRBJ1-4; D: NA; size: NA; DNA: TGTGCCAGCTCAATCGAGTCGGGGAGGGGTGAAAAACTGTTTTTT; CDR3: CASSIESGRGEKLFF
V: TRBV27; J: TRBJ1-5; D: TRBD1; size: once; DNA: TGTGCCAGCAGTTTCATCAGGGGGCCTAATAGCAATCAGCCCCAGCATTTT; CDR3: CASSFIRGPNSNQPQHF
V: TRBV10-3; J: TRBJ1-5; D: NA; size: once; DNA: TGTGCCATCAGTGCGGCAGGGGCCGGAGAGGATAGCAATCAGCCCCAGCATTTT; CDR3: CAISAAGAGEDSNQPQHF
V: TRBV19; J: TRBJ2-2; D: NA; size: NA; DNA: TGTGCCAGTAGTATGTACAGGAACACCGGGGAGCTGTTTTTT; CDR3: CASSMYRNTGELFF